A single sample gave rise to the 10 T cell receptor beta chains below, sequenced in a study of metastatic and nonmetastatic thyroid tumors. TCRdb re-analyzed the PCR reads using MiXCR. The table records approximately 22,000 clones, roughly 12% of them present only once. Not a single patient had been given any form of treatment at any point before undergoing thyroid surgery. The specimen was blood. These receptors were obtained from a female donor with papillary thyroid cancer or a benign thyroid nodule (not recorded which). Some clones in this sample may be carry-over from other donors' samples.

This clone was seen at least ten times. CDR3 in amino acids: CASSQDAGTGTDTQYF. DNA for the CDR3: TGTGCCAGCAGCCAAGATGCCGGGACCGGCACAGATACGCAGTATTTT. The chain combines TRBV4-2 with TRBJ2-3; D tentatively reads TRBD1 or TRBD2 (5 bases each). Germline V gene sequence: CDR1 LGHNA, CDR2 YNFKEQ. Trimming removed 0 bases at V and 1 base at J, with 11 bases between. This CDR3 comprises 16 residues.

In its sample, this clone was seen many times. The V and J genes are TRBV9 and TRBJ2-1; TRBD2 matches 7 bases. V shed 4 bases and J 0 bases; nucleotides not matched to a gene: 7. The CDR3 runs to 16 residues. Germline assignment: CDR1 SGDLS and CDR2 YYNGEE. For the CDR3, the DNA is TGTGCCAGCAGCCGAACAAGCGGGGACTCCTACAATGAGCAGTTCTTC. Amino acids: CASSRTSGDSYNEQFF. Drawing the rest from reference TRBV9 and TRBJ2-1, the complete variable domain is DSGVTQTPKHLITATGQRVTLRCSPRSGDLSVYWYQQSLDQGLQFLIQYYNGEERAKGNILERFSAQQFPDLHSELNLSSLELGDSALYFCASSRTSGDSYNEQFFGPGTRLTVL.

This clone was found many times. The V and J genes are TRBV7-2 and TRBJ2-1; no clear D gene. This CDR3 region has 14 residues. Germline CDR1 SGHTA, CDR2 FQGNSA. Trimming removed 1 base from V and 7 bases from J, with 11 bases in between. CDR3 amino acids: CASSLGALGNEQFF. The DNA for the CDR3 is TGTGCCAGCAGCTTAGGGGCCCTTGGGAATGAGCAGTTCTTC.

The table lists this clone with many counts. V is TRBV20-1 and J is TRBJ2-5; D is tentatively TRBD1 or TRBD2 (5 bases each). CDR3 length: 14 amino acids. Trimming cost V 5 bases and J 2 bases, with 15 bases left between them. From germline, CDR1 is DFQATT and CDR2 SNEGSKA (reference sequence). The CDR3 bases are TGCAGTGCTCATACCGGGACGCCACAAGAGACCCAGTACTTC. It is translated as CSAHTGTPQETQYF.

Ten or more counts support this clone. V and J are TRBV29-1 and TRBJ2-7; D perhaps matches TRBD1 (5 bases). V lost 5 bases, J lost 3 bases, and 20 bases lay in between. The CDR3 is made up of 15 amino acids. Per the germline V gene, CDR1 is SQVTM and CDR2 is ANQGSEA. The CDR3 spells CSVSSLGPEFYEQYF. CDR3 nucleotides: TGCAGCGTTTCATCATTGGGGCCAGAGTTCTACGAGCAGTACTTC.

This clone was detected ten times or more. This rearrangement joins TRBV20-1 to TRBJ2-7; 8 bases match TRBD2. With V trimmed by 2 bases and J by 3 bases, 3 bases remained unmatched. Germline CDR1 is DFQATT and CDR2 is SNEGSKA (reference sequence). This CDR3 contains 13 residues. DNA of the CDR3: TGCAGTGCTAGAACGGGAGGGGGCTACGAGCAGTACTTC. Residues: CSARTGGGYEQYF.

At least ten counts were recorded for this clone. The CDR3 DNA follows: TGTGCCAGCAGTGAAGGGGGGGACTGGGACAGGGATCAGCCCCAGCATTTT. Encoded protein: CASSEGGDWDRDQPQHF. The rearrangement links TRBV2 to TRBJ1-5; 9 bases are shared with TRBD1. The V gene's germline CDR1 is SNHLY and CDR2 FYNNEI. V lost 1 base and J lost 5; bases outside the gene matches: 9. CDR3 size: 17 residues.

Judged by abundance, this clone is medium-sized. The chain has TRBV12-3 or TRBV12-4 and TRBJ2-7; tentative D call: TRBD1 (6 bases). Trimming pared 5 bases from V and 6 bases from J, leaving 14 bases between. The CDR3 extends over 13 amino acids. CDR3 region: CASSPAGAGEQYF. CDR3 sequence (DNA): TGTGCCAGCAGTCCGGCAGGGGCGGGCGAGCAGTACTTC.

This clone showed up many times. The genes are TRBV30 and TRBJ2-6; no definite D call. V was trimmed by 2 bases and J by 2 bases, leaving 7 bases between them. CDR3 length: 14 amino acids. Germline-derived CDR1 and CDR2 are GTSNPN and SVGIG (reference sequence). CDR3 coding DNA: TGTGCCTGGAGTTTGGGTACTGGGGCCAACGTCCTGACTTTC. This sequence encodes CAWSLGTGANVLTF. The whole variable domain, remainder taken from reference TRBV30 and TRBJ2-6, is SQTIHQWPATLVQPVGSPLSLECTVEGTSNPNLYWYRQAAGRGLQLLFYSVGIGQISSEVPQNLSASRPQDRQFILSSKKLLLSDSGFYLCAWSLGTGANVLTFGAGSRLTVL.

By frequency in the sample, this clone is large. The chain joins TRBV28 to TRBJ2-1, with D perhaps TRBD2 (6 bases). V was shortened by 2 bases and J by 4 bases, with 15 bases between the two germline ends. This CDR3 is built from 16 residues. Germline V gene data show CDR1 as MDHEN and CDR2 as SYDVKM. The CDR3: CASSLEEGLGYNEQFF. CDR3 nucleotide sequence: TGTGCCAGCAGTTTAGAGGAGGGGTTGGGATACAATGAGCAGTTCTTC.